A single sample gave rise to the 24 T cell receptor beta chains below, sequenced in a study of T cell clonality in common variable immunodeficiency. The study's findings and limits: Common variable immunodeficiency TCR beta sequences reportedly had fewer deletions and N-nucleotide insertions.

Repertoires were generated with immunoSEQ multiplex PCR, while TCRdb's copy carries only in-frame clones and drops some. The repertoire consists of fewer than 30,000 clones, none detected only once. Their target antigens are unknown. What was sequenced was peripheral blood mononuclear cells. The receptors come from a human donor with common variable immunodeficiency.

With regard to this clone: A junction end diverges from the germline sequence, so it may reflect a read error. This CDR3 is CSSSLTAAYEQYF. The covered CDR3 bases are TGTTCCAGCAGCTTAACGGCGGCCTACGAG. This chain connects TRBV7-6 to TRBJ2-7; D is undetermined. The read ends 3 residues early relative to the CDR3; the germline J gene fills the gap. The germline V gene has CDR1 SGHVS and CDR2 FNYEAQ. There are 13 residues in the CDR3. Using reference TRBV7-6 and TRBJ2-7 for the parts outside the CDR3, the full variable domain is GAGVSQSPRYKVTKRGQDVALRCDPISGHVSLYWYRQALGQGPEFLTYFNYEAQQDKSGLPNDRFSAERPEGSISTLTIQRTEQRDSAMYRCSSSLTAAYEQYFGPGTRLTVT.

This clone was detected a few times. Sequencing ends 3 residues short of the CDR3 end; the germline J gene provides the rest. The chain has TRBV23-1 and TRBJ2-7, with 7 bases fitting TRBD1. TRBV23-1 falls under the ORF class, with uncertain function. This CDR3 region has 14 residues. The junction had 6 bases not matched to a gene; V was cut back by 5 bases and J by 2 bases. Here the CDR3 reads CASSGTAPTYEQYF. Partial CDR3 DNA: TGCGCCAGCAGTGGGACAGCACCCACCTACGAG.

This clone was seen many times. The DNA ends 3 residues before the CDR3 does, and the rest of the CDR3 is filled in from the germline J gene. This sequence joins TRBV5-1 and TRBJ1-4; 9 nucleotides align to TRBD1. CDR1 and CDR2 from the germline V gene are SGHRS and YFSETQ. V gave up 2 bases and J gave up 8 bases; unmatched junction bases: 4. The CDR3 consists of 14 residues. The chain's CDR3 is CASSFGQGREKLFF. The part of the CDR3 DNA that was read is TGCGCCAGCAGCTTCGGACAGGGGAGGGAAAAA.

As regards this clone: The CDR3 end lies 3 residues beyond the end of the read and is filled in from the germline J gene. The chain links TRBV2 to TRBJ2-2, with 9 bases identical to TRBD1. Germline lookup yields CDR1 SNHLY and CDR2 FYNNEI. The CDR3 spans 15 residues. After removal of 6 bases from V and 4 bases from J, the junction contained 6 bases not matched to a gene. The CDR3 region is CASSGDRASTGELFF. The part of the CDR3 DNA that was read is TGTGCCAGCAGCGGGGACAGGGCGAGCACCGGGGAG.

This clone was counted many times. The read terminates 3 residues ahead of where the CDR3 ends, so the germline J gene completes it. The chain links TRBV18 to TRBJ2-7; D not resolved. The CDR3 loop spans 11 amino acids. From germline, CDR1 is KGHSH and CDR2 LQKENI. V dropped 2 bases and J dropped 6 bases, with 5 bases sitting between them. The CDR3 here is CASSPGPEQYF. CDR3 DNA, as far as it was read: TGTGCCAGCTCACCAGGGCCCGAG.

This clone has a handful of counts. Coverage ceases 3 residues before the CDR3 finishes, and the germline J gene fills in the end. The chain couples TRBV7-2 to TRBJ2-7, with D maybe TRBD2 (7 bases). Germline loops: CDR1 SGHTA, CDR2 FQGNSA. The CDR3 length is 15 residues. Trimming stripped 1 base from V and 2 bases from J, with 12 bases between. Here the CDR3 reads CASSLVQGGTYEQYF. The part of the CDR3 DNA that was read is TGTGCCAGCAGCTTAGTACAGGGAGGGACCTACGAG.

This clone was picked up a small number of times. With the read ending 3 residues before the CDR3 end, the germline J gene is used to fill in that end. The chain employs TRBV18 and TRBJ1-1; D is ambiguous. There are 12 residues in the CDR3. The germline V gene encodes CDR1 KGHSH and CDR2 LQKENI. CDR3 DNA, as far as it was read: TGTGCCAGCTCACCCGCCGAATACAAA. It is translated as CASSPAEYK. The entire CDR3 reads CASSPAEYKAFF.

This clone was found a few times. Germline and junction disagree at one end, which may indicate a read error. Read data end 3 residues before the CDR3 end; the end is taken from the germline J gene. This chain joins TRBV7-7 and TRBJ1-1; the D gene is possibly TRBD1 (6 bases). There are 15 residues in the CDR3. The germline V gene has CDR1 SSHAT and CDR2 FNYEAQ (reference sequence). Partial CDR3 DNA: TGTGCTAGCAGCTTCCACAGGGTCTTGAGCACTGAA. The encoded protein is CASSFHRVLSTE. The CDR3 reads in full as CASSFHRVLSTEAFF.

In this sample, this clone turned up many times. The read ends 3 residues before the CDR3 terminus; that terminus is restored from the germline J gene. This sequence joins TRBV13 and TRBJ2-2; tentative D call: TRBD1 (5 bases). Trimming took 5 bases from V and 3 from J, leaving 16 bases between them. Germline assignment: CDR1 PRHDT and CDR2 FYEKMQ (reference sequence). The CDR3 sequence is 16 residues long. CDR3 DNA, as far as it was read: TGTGCCAGCAGCCGCGACAGCACCCCCGACACCGGGGAG. Translation: CASSRDSTPDTGE. In full, the CDR3 reads CASSRDSTPDTGELFF.

This clone has just a few counts. The read comes to an end 3 residues before the CDR3 does, leaving the germline J gene to fill in the end. The chain links TRBV6-2 or TRBV6-3 to TRBJ2-1; a possible D gene is TRBD2 (6 bases). Germline V gene sequence: CDR1 MNHEY, CDR2 SVGEGT. V lost 2 bases, J lost 4 bases, and 12 bases lay in between. This CDR3 comprises 15 residues. The sequenced part of the CDR3 DNA is TGTGCCAGCAGTTACGGGACCGGGGGATACAATGAG. Amino acid sequence: CASSYGTGGYNE. The whole CDR3 is CASSYGTGGYNEQFF.

This clone was counted a few times. The read stops 3 residues short of the end of the CDR3; the missing end is completed from the germline J gene. The chain has TRBV19 and TRBJ1-2, with 8 bases that match TRBD1. CDR1 is LNHDA, CDR2 SQIVND, per germline (reference sequence). The V and J ends lost 3 bases and 3 bases, in that order; junction bases with no gene match: 3. The CDR3 spans 14 residues. The CDR3 region is CASSIDRGYYGYTF. The DNA read from the CDR3 is TGTGCCAGTAGTATTGACAGGGGATACTATGGC.

About this clone: The CDR3 goes on 3 residues after the read ends, and that part is filled in from the germline J gene. The rearrangement links TRBV5-1 to TRBJ2-3; tentatively, D is TRBD1 (6 bases). This CDR3 spans 16 amino acids. Trimming cost V 0 bases and J 2 bases, with 13 bases left between them. CDR1 and CDR2 from the germline V gene are SGHRS and YFSETQ. The part of the CDR3 DNA that was read is TGCGCCAGCAGCTTGGGTGGGGGCCCGCTCACAGATACG. Its translation: CASSLGGGPLTDT. The entire CDR3 sequence reads CASSLGGGPLTDTQYF.

This clone was counted only a few times. Read coverage stops 3 residues before the CDR3 terminus; the germline J gene supplies the remainder. This chain connects TRBV19 to TRBJ2-3; TRBD2 matches at 10 bases. The ends lost 4 bases at V and 1 base at J; junction bases unmatched: 5. The CDR3 runs to 16 residues. Germline V lookup: CDR1 LNHDA, CDR2 SQIVND (reference sequence). Incomplete CDR3 DNA: TGTGCCAGTAGTAGCACTAGCGGGGCAGGCACAGATACG. This translates into CASSSTSGAGTDT. The entire CDR3 protein is CASSSTSGAGTDTQYF.

A few counts support this clone. The CDR3: CASTWLYGYTF. The DNA read from the CDR3 is TGTGCCAGCACCTGGCTCTATGGC. This chain uses TRBV6-2 or TRBV6-3 with TRBJ1-2; no reliable D call. The read ends 3 residues early relative to the CDR3; the germline J gene fills the gap. Germline lookup yields CDR1 MNHEY and CDR2 SVGEGT. V was trimmed by 7 bases and J by 4 bases, leaving 7 bases between them. The CDR3 extends over 11 amino acids.

This clone was recorded at least ten times. The read terminates 3 residues ahead of where the CDR3 ends, so the germline J gene completes it. The V gene is TRBV6-2 or TRBV6-3, the J gene TRBJ2-7, with TRBD1 identical over 12 bases. V dropped 6 bases and J dropped 2; count of bases not matched to a gene: 5. CDR3 length: 15 amino acids. Germline CDR1 and CDR2: MNHEY and SVGEGT. CDR3 amino acids: CASRRDRGLPYEQYF. The sequenced CDR3 bases are TGTGCCAGCAGAAGGGACAGGGGGCTTCCCTACGAG.

As to this clone: The read ends 3 residues shy of where the CDR3 ends; the end is completed using the germline J gene. This sequence joins TRBV19 and TRBJ2-3, with D perhaps matching TRBD1 (6 bases). There are 15 residues in the CDR3. Germline V gene sequence: CDR1 LNHDA, CDR2 SQIVND (reference sequence). V dropped 6 bases and J dropped 3 bases, with 16 bases sitting between them. The CDR3 DNA, read in part, is TGTGCCAGTAGATTACAGGGAATCTCGACAGATACG. Translation gives CASRLQGISTDT. The complete CDR3 reads CASRLQGISTDTQYF.

This clone was observed at least ten times. The read stops 3 residues short of the end of the CDR3; the missing end is completed from the germline J gene. V usage is TRBV7-9 and J usage is TRBJ2-2; D not resolved. The CDR3 spans 12 residues. Germline V lookup: CDR1 SEHNR, CDR2 FQNEAQ (reference sequence). Trimming shortened V by 5 bases and J by 7 bases, and 8 bases separated the two germline ends. The CDR3 bases that were read are TGTGCCAGCAGCCCGAAGCGCGGGGAG. Its translation is CASSPKRGE. The full CDR3 protein is CASSPKRGELFF.

This clone was counted many times. Read sequence stops 3 residues before the CDR3 end, and the germline J gene provides the missing end. The chain has TRBV30 and TRBJ1-2; 7 positions agree with TRBD1. The V and J ends lost 3 bases and 6 bases, in that order; junction bases with no gene match: 4. In germline, CDR1 is GTSNPN, CDR2 SVGIG (reference sequence). The CDR3 totals 12 residues. Incomplete CDR3 DNA: TGTGCCTGGAGAGACAGGGTGGATGGC. Amino acid sequence: CAWRDRVDG. The CDR3 in its entirety is CAWRDRVDGYTF. Combining the CDR3 with reference TRBV30 and TRBJ1-2 gives the whole variable domain SQTIHQWPATLVQPVGSPLSLECTVEGTSNPNLYWYRQAAGRGLQLLFYSVGIGQISSEVPQNLSASRPQDRQFILSSKKLLLSDSGFYLCAWRDRVDGYTFGSGTRLTVV.

As for this clone: With the read ending 3 residues before the CDR3 end, the germline J gene is used to fill in that end. The chain employs TRBV19 and TRBJ1-1, with TRBD1 matching over 10 bases. V trimming: 5 bases; J trimming: 6 bases; junction bases outside the gene matches: 6. Germline V gene lookup returns CDR1 LNHDA and CDR2 SQIVND (reference sequence). The CDR3 has 14 amino acids. The CDR3 DNA, read in part, is TGTGCCAGTAGTCGAGGGACAGGGGCGCCTGAA. It specifies CASSRGTGAPE. The full CDR3 is CASSRGTGAPEAFF.

Only a few counts were recorded for this clone. The CDR3 goes on 3 residues after the read ends, and that part is filled in from the germline J gene. This sequence joins TRBV30 and TRBJ1-5; TRBD1 matches 7 bases. Germline CDR1 is GTSNPN and CDR2 is SVGIG (reference sequence). With 1 base clipped from V and 2 bases from J, the junction kept 5 bases outside the gene matches. The CDR3 covers 15 residues. CDR3 region: CAWSALGTGNQPQHF. CDR3 DNA (partial): TGTGCCTGGAGTGCTCTAGGGACAGGCAATCAGCCC.

A note on this clone: The read is 3 residues too short to cover the CDR3 end, so that end is filled in from the germline J gene. The chain uses TRBV19 and TRBJ2-2; maybe TRBD1 (6 bases). The CDR3 length is 15 residues. Germline lookup yields CDR1 LNHDA and CDR2 SQIVND (reference sequence). Trimming stripped 6 bases from V and 8 bases from J, with 19 bases between. The CDR3 loop reads CASRPLQQGGGELFF. The DNA read from the CDR3 is TGTGCCAGTAGGCCCCTTCAACAGGGTGGTGGGGAG.

Notes on this clone: The read is 3 residues too short to cover the CDR3 end, so that end is filled in from the germline J gene. The genes are TRBV19 and TRBJ1-5; 10 nucleotides align to TRBD1. V dropped 10 bases and J dropped 5; count of bases not matched to a gene: 8. The germline CDR1 and CDR2 sequences are LNHDA and SQIVND (reference sequence). There are 14 residues in the CDR3. This chain's CDR3 is CATRTGQGHQPQHF. The sequenced CDR3 bases are TGTGCCACGAGGACGGGACAGGGGCATCAGCCC.

This clone was observed a handful of times. The CDR3 end is not reached by the read, which stops 3 residues before it; the germline J gene fills it in. The chain couples TRBV14 to TRBJ2-7; D perhaps matches TRBD2 (6 bases). V was trimmed by 0 bases and J by 0 bases, leaving 18 bases between them. This CDR3 contains 18 residues. The germline V gene has CDR1 SGHDN and CDR2 FVKESK. Incomplete CDR3 DNA: TGTGCCAGCAGCCAAGAGGTACTGAGTAGCGGACTCTCCTACGAG. Protein sequence: CASSQEVLSSGLSYE. The whole CDR3 reads CASSQEVLSSGLSYEQYF.

A note on this clone: The observed sequence ends 3 residues before the CDR3 terminus, with the missing tail filled in from the germline J gene. The gene calls are TRBV19 and TRBJ2-2; a possible D gene is TRBD1 (6 bases). V was trimmed by 5 bases and J by 2 bases, leaving 12 bases between them. The CDR3 totals 15 residues. Germline assignment: CDR1 LNHDA and CDR2 SQIVND (reference sequence). The CDR3 DNA, read in part, is TGTGCCAGTAGTTTAGGACAGACCAACACCGGGGAG. Its protein product is CASSLGQTNTGE. The CDR3, in full, reads CASSLGQTNTGELFF.